Below, 21 T cell receptor beta chains from the same sample are listed, as sequenced in a study of blood T cells in healthy people across ages. Sample-barcoded 5' priming and a J-beta primer mix drove a second PCR of roughly 7 to 11 cycles. TCRdb recomputed calls from the 5' RACE reads with MiXCR, one row per CDR3 protein. The repertoire has roughly 1,800,000 distinct CDR3 sequences, about 49% of them found once; the top ten carry roughly 2.1%. Specimen: blood. These receptor sequences come from a woman in her thirties or forties in good health.

There are a few counts of this clonotype. The chain recombines TRBV11-1 with TRBJ2-3, with 7 bases identical to TRBD1. The length of the CDR3 is 15 residues. Germline loops: CDR1 SGHAT, CDR2 FQDESV (reference sequence). V lost 3 bases to trimming and J lost 12 bases; unmatched junction nucleotides: 15. The CDR3 DNA sequence: TGTGCCAGCAGCTTTGGAGGACAGGCGAGGTCGTCCCAGTATTTT. Its translation is CASSFGGQARSSQYF.

The chain is built from TRBV5-1 and TRBJ2-7; the D gene could be TRBD1 or TRBD2 (7 bases each). The CDR3 is made up of 15 amino acids. Between the trimmed V and J ends, which lost 0 bases and 4 bases, there was a span of 14 bases. CDR1 is SGHRS, CDR2 YFSETQ, per germline. The CDR3: CASSLAGGTVYEQYF. The CDR3 nucleotides are TGCGCCAGCAGCTTGGCCGGGGGGACAGTTTACGAGCAGTACTTC.

Only a few counts were recorded for this clonotype. V is TRBV27 and J is TRBJ2-1, with 7 bases lining up with TRBD2. Germline CDR1 reads MNHEY; CDR2 reads SMNVEV (reference sequence). V lost 0 bases and J lost 6; bases outside the gene matches: 5. This CDR3 contains 15 residues. CDR3 nucleotide sequence: TGTGCCAGCAGTTTATCTGGACTAGTCCCCAATGAGCAGTTCTTC. The encoded protein is CASSLSGLVPNEQFF.

The V and J genes are TRBV28 and TRBJ2-7, with no clear D. The germline V gene encodes CDR1 MDHEN and CDR2 SYDVKM. The length of the CDR3 is 14 residues. V lost 4 bases to trimming and J lost 6 bases, with 16 bases between them. Here the CDR3 DNA reads TGTGCCAGCAGTTCACCCGGCGGCGGTCCCGAGCAGTACTTC. It translates to CASSSPGGGPEQYF.

This clonotype has a count of ten or more. This chain uses TRBV7-2 with TRBJ2-4, with 7 bases aligning to TRBD1. Per the germline V gene, CDR1 is SGHTA and CDR2 is FQGNSA. The CDR3 has 14 amino acids. The V gene end was trimmed by 0 bases and the J gene end by 4 bases; junction bases not matched to a gene: 0. The CDR3 DNA reads as TGTGCCAGCAGCTTAGCGGGACAGAAAAACATTCAGTACTTC. It codes for CASSLAGQKNIQYF.

This clonotype was seen a few times. The chain employs TRBV12-5 and TRBJ2-3; the match to TRBD1 covers 9 bases. The CDR3 spans 17 residues. The germline gives CDR1 LGHNT, CDR2 FRNRAP. V was clipped by 4 bases and J by 4 bases; unmatched bases: 12. The CDR3 reads CASGYQIGQGRADTQYF. The CDR3 nucleotides are TGTGCTAGTGGTTACCAAATCGGACAGGGGAGAGCAGATACGCAGTATTTT.

The chain uses TRBV20-1 and TRBJ2-3; possible D gene TRBD1, 6 bases. Germline CDR1 reads DFQATT; CDR2 reads SNEGSKA (reference sequence). V shed 0 bases and J shed 1 base, with 11 bases lying between them. The CDR3 has 15 residues. This chain's CDR3 is CSARDPQGRTDTQYF. The CDR3 nucleotides are TGCAGTGCTAGAGATCCCCAGGGGCGCACAGATACGCAGTATTTT.

In its sample, this clonotype was seen many times. The V call is TRBV14, the J call TRBJ2-7, with D perhaps TRBD2 (5 bases). The CDR3 is 11 residues long. Germline V lookup: CDR1 SGHDN, CDR2 FVKESK. The germline V and J ends were trimmed by 3 bases and 5 bases, with 5 bases remaining between them. CDR3 region: CASSQRDEQYF. The CDR3 DNA sequence: TGTGCCAGCAGCCAGAGGGACGAGCAGTACTTC.

The chain is built from TRBV27 and TRBJ2-1; TRBD2 is a possible D gene (6 bases). The CDR3 is made up of 16 amino acids. Trimming pared 0 bases from V and 7 bases from J, leaving 16 bases between. The germline V gene encodes CDR1 MNHEY and CDR2 SMNVEV (reference sequence). The CDR3 DNA sequence: TGTGCCAGCAGTTTATCCTTGGGGGGAGACGGGAATGAGCAGTTCTTC. Translating it yields CASSLSLGGDGNEQFF.

In this sample, this clonotype turned up a few times. CDR3 amino acids: CASSSPLDSRTDTQYF. The CDR3 coding sequence is TGTGCCAGCAGCTCCCCCTTGGACAGTAGGACAGATACGCAGTATTTT. The chain uses TRBV7-2 and TRBJ2-3, with a tentative D call TRBD1 (6 bases). V lost 4 bases to trimming and J lost 3 bases, with 17 bases between them. CDR1 SGHTA and CDR2 FQGNSA come from the germline V gene. The CDR3 has 16 residues.

V and J are TRBV29-1 and TRBJ2-6; D is possibly TRBD1 (5 bases). The CDR3 covers 14 residues. Germline-derived CDR1 and CDR2 are SQVTM and ANQGSEA. V lost 2 bases and J lost 4, with 9 bases in between. The DNA for the CDR3 is TGCAGCGTTGAAAGGGGCTCGGGGGCCAACGTCCTGACTTTC. Amino acids: CSVERGSGANVLTF.

There are many counts of this clonotype. This sequence joins TRBV6-2 or TRBV6-3 and TRBJ2-1; D gene uncertain. The V gene's germline CDR1 is MNHEY and CDR2 SVGEGT. The ends were cut back, 0 bases at V and 7 bases at J, with 7 bases in the middle. This CDR3 comprises 13 residues. DNA for the CDR3: TGTGCCAGCAGTTACTCAGACCCAAATGAGCAGTTCTTC. This codes for CASSYSDPNEQFF.

This clonotype was seen more than once but under ten times. The chain links TRBV29-1 to TRBJ1-2, with D possibly being TRBD1 (5 bases). The CDR3 spans 13 residues. CDR1 SQVTM and CDR2 ANQGSEA come from the germline V gene. V was trimmed by 5 bases and J by 7 bases, leaving 17 bases between them. The CDR3 region has the DNA TGCAGCGTTAGGATGCGTGGGGGGACTGGCTACACCTTC. This gives the protein CSVRMRGGTGYTF.

This clonotype was picked up a small number of times. The chain uses TRBV27 and TRBJ1-2, with 8 positions matching TRBD1. The ends lost 4 bases at V and 6 bases at J; junction bases unmatched: 13. There are 16 residues in the CDR3. Germline V gene data show CDR1 as MNHEY and CDR2 as SMNVEV (reference sequence). In DNA form, the CDR3 reads TGTGCCAGCAGTTGGTCGGTCGGGACAGGTAGTCATGGCTACACCTTC. It specifies CASSWSVGTGSHGYTF.

The table lists this clonotype with a count of one. Written as DNA, the CDR3 is TGTGCCACCAGCAGAGTTCCTGGACTAGCGGAAATTCTCACAGATACGCAGTATTTT. It specifies CATSRVPGLAEILTDTQYF. The V and J genes are TRBV15 and TRBJ2-3; 10 nucleotides line up with TRBD2. Germline V CDR1 and CDR2: LNHNV, YYDKDF (reference sequence). J was trimmed by 2 bases and V by 1 base; bases with no gene match: 12. This CDR3 is built from 19 residues.

J is TRBJ2-5 and V is TRBV27; 8 bases are a match to TRBD2. CDR3 length: 12 residues. CDR1 and CDR2 (germline): MNHEY, SMNVEV (reference sequence). V shed 3 bases, J shed 11 bases, and the junction held 5 bases outside the gene matches. This chain's CDR3 is CASSFSGVRQYF. The CDR3 coding sequence is TGTGCCAGCAGTTTTAGCGGGGTCCGACAGTACTTC.

This clonotype was detected a few times. The rearrangement links TRBV12-3 or TRBV12-4 to TRBJ2-3; 8 nucleotides match TRBD2. The V segment lost 1 base and the J segment 6 bases; nucleotides outside the gene matches: 3. This CDR3 has 14 amino acids. This chain's CDR3 is CASSLGTSLDTQYF. CDR3 in DNA: TGTGCCAGCAGTTTAGGGACTAGCCTGGATACGCAGTATTTT.

This chain uses TRBV5-1 with TRBJ1-4; 7 nucleotides line up with TRBD1. This CDR3 is 14 amino acids long. Germline V gives CDR1 SGHRS, CDR2 YFSETQ. Trimming at V came to 7 bases and at J to 5 bases, leaving 8 bases not matched to a gene. In nucleotides, the CDR3 is TGCGCCAGCTGTCCAGGGACAGCAAATGAAAAACTGTTTTTT. The encoded protein is CASCPGTANEKLFF.

This rearrangement joins TRBV7-6 to TRBJ2-1; D is uncertain. The germline gives CDR1 SGHVS, CDR2 FNYEAQ. The CDR3 runs to 14 residues. Trimming left V 4 bases short and J 15 bases short, with 22 bases between. CDR3 DNA: TGTGCCAGCAGCTCTACACGATACTCGCACCAATTGTTCTTC. Amino acid sequence: CASSSTRYSHQLFF.

This clonotype occurred a few times. The V call is TRBV12-5, the J call TRBJ2-7; D is unresolved. Trimming pared 3 bases from V and 7 bases from J, leaving 10 bases between. This CDR3 has 12 amino acids. Looked up from germline, CDR1 is LGHNT and CDR2 is FRNRAP. The CDR3 spells CASGFDRREQYF. CDR3 nucleotides: TGTGCTAGTGGTTTTGACCGCAGGGAGCAGTACTTC.

This clonotype was recorded a few times. The rearrangement joins TRBV11-2 to TRBJ2-6; D is unclear. The length of the CDR3 is 16 residues. Trimming took 3 bases from V and 1 from J, leaving 10 bases between them. The germline V gene has CDR1 SGHAT and CDR2 FQNNGV. This CDR3 reads CASSFRWASGANVLTF. The CDR3 DNA sequence: TGTGCCAGCAGCTTTCGGTGGGCTTCTGGGGCCAACGTCCTGACTTTC.